This T cell receptor beta chain stems from a study of tumor-infiltrating lymphocytes in localized non-small cell lung cancer. Germline loops: CDR1 MNHNS, CDR2 SASEGT. The CDR3 is made up of 14 amino acids. Trimming at V came to 5 bases and at J to 6 bases, leaving 9 bases not matched to a gene. Concerning this clone: The antigen remains unidentified.

The repertoire was sequenced with immunoSEQ multiplex PCR; TCRdb's copy has only in-frame clones and lacks some. The sample has about 12,000 clones, around 86% seen once. Whole-study findings and limits: Tumor T-cell fraction was not associated with recurrence-free survival. No T-cell fraction difference was seen between IM1 and IM2 tumors.

The receptor was derived from a human donor with non-small cell lung cancer. The sample taken for sequencing was lung tumor tissue. V gene TRBV6-1 combines with J gene TRBJ2-7; 8 nucleotides match TRBD2. The DNA of the CDR3 is TGTGCCAGCAGTTTGCAGCGGGAGTACGGCGAGCAGTACTTC. Translation gives CASSLQREYGEQYF.